This TCR beta chain appears in the sequencing data of a study of blood T cell repertoires in COVID-19. About the study: Samples taken during acute and convalescent COVID-19 were collected in the United States, Italy and Spain.

The CDR3 has 16 residues. V shed 3 bases and J 3 bases; nucleotides not matched to a gene: 11. The germline gives CDR1 SGHNT, CDR2 YYREEE (reference sequence). Sequencing used immunoSEQ multiplex PCR; TCRdb keeps in-frame clones, though not all of them. The data contain approximately 220,000 clones, roughly 80% of them singletons. Participant ages covered roughly 18 to 89 years across about two dozen US areas. Sequencing was carried out using PBMCs or T cells enriched from blood (not recorded which). The gene calls are TRBV5-4 and TRBJ1-2; 7 bases line up with TRBD1. The TCR comes from a woman in her thirties or forties with acute COVID-19. The chain's CDR3 is CASSWGAYQGDYGYTF. CDR3 nucleotides: TGTGCCAGCAGCTGGGGGGCGTATCAGGGGGACTATGGCTACACCTTC.